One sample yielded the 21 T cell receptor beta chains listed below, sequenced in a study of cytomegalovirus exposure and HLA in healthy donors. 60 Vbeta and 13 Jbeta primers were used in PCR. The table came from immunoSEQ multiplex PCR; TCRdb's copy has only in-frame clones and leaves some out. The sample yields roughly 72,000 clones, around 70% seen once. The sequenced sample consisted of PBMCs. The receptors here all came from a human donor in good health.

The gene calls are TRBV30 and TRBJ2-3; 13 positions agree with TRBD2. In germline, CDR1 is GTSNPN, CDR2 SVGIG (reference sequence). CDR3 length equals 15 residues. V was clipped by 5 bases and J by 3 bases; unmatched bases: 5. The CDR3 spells CAWGTSGKGTDTQYF. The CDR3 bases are TGTGCCTGGGGGACTAGCGGGAAGGGAACAGATACGCAGTATTTT.

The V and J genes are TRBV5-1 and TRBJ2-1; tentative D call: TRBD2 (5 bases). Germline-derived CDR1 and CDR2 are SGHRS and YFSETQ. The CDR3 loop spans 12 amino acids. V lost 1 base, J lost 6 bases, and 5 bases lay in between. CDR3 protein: CASSLTSNEQFF. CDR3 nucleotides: TGCGCCAGCAGCTTGACTAGCAATGAGCAGTTCTTC.

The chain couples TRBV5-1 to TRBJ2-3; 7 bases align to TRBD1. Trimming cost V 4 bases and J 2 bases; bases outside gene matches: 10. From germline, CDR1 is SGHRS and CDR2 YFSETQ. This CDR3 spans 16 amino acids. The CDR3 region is CASSHTEGAHTDTQYF. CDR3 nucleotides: TGCGCCAGCAGCCACACAGAGGGGGCGCACACAGATACGCAGTATTTT.

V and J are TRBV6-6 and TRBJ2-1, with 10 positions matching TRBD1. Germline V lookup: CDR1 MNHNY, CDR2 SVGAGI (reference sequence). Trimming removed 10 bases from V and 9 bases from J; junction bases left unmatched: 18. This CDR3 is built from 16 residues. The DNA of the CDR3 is TGTGCCACCAAAGAAGGAGGGACAGGGGTGGTGAGTGAGCAGTTCTTC. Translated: CATKEGGTGVVSEQFF.

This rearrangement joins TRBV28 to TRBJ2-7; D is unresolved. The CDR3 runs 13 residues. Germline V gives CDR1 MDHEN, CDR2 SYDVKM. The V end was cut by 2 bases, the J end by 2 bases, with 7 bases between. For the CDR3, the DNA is TGTGCCAGCAGTTTAACTTCAACCTACGAGCAGTACTTC. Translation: CASSLTSTYEQYF.

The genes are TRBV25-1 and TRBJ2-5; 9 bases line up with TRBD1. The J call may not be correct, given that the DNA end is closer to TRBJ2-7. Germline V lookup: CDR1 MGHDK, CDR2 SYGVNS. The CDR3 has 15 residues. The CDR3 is CASSDRDREIYEQYF. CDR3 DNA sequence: TGTGCCAGCAGTGATCGGGACAGGGAAATATACGAGCAGTACTTC.

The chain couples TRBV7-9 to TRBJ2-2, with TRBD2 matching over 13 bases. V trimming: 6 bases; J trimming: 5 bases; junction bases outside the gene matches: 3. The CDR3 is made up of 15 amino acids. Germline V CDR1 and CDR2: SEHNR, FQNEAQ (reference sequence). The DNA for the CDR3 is TGTGCCAGCAGACTAGCGGGAGGGGAAACCGGGGAGCTGTTTTTT. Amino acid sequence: CASRLAGGETGELFF.

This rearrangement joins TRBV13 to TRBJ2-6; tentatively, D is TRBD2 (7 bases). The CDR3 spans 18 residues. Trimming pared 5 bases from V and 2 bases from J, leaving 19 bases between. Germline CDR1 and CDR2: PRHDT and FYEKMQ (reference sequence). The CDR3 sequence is CASSLWGGRSAGANVLTF. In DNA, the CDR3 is TGTGCCAGCAGCCTATGGGGGGGCCGATCGGCTGGGGCCAACGTCCTGACTTTC.

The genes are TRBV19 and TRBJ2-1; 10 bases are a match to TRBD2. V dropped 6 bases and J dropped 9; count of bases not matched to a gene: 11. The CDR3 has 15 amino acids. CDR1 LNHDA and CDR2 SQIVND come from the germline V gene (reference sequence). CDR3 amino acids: CASSPLAGADSEQFF. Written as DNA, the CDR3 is TGTGCCAGTAGCCCTCTAGCGGGAGCCGATAGTGAGCAGTTCTTC.

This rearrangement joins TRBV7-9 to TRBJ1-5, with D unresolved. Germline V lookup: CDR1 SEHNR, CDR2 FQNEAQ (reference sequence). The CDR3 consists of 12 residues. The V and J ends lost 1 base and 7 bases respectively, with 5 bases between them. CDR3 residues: CASSLESQPQHF. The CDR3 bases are TGTGCCAGCAGCTTAGAGAGCCAGCCCCAGCATTTT.

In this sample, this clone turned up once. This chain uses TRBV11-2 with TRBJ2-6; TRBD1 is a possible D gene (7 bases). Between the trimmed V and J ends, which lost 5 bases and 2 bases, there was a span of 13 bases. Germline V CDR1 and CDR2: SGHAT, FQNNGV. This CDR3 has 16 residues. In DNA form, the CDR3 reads TGTGCCAGCAGCCGGGGGACAGTACCTGGGGCCAACGTCCTGACTTTC. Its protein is CASSRGTVPGANVLTF.

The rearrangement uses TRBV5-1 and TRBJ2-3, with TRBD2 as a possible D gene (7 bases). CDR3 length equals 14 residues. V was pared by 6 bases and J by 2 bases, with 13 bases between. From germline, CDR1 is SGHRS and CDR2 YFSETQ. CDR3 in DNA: TGCGCCAGCACCAAGGGGGGGAACACAGATACGCAGTATTTT. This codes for CASTKGGNTDTQYF.

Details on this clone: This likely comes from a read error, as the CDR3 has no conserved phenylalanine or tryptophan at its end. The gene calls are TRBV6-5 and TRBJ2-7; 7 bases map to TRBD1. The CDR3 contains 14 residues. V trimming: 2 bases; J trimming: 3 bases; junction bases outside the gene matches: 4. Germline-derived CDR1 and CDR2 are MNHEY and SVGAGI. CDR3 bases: TGTGCCAGCAGTTACGGGACAGATTTCTACGAGCAGTACCTC. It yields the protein CASSYGTDFYEQYL.

The CDR3 sequence: CASSLLRAGVNTEAFF. The DNA of the CDR3 is TGTGCCAGCAGCCTCCTTCGGGCAGGGGTGAACACTGAAGCTTTCTTT. The chain joins TRBV11-2 to TRBJ1-1; a possible D gene is TRBD1 (6 bases). This CDR3 is 16 amino acids long. The V and J ends lost 5 bases and 0 bases respectively, with 16 bases between them. Germline CDR1 is SGHAT and CDR2 is FQNNGV.

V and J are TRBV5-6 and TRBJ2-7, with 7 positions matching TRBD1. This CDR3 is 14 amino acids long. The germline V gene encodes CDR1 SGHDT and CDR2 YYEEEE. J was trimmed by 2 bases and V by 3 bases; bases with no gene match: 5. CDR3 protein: CASSWGQRTYEQYF. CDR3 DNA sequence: TGTGCCAGCAGCTGGGGACAGAGAACCTACGAGCAGTACTTC.

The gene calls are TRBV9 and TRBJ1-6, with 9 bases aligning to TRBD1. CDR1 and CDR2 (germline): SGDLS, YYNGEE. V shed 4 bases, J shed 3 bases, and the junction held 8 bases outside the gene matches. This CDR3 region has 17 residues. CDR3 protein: CASSLTGGAGYNSPLHF. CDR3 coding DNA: TGTGCCAGCAGCCTCACAGGGGGCGCAGGCTATAATTCACCCCTCCACTTT.

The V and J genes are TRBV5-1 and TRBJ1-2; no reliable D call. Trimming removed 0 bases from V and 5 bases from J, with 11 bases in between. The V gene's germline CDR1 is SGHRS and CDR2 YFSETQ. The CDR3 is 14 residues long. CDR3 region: CASSLVFGQYGYTF. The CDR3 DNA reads TGCGCCAGCAGCTTGGTTTTCGGTCAATATGGCTACACCTTC. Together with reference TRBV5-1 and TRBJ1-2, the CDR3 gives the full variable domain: KAGVTQTPRYLIKTRGQQVTLSCSPISGHRSVSWYQQTPGQGLQFLFEYFSETQRNKGNFPGRFSGRQFSNSRSEMNVSTLELGDSALYLCASSLVFGQYGYTFGSGTRLTVV.

The CDR3 DNA reads as TGTGCCAGTAGTAACGCGGGAGAAGAGACCCAGTACTTC. It codes for CASSNAGEETQYF. The V gene is TRBV19, the J gene TRBJ2-5; 7 bases line up with TRBD2. This CDR3 region has 13 residues. V was clipped by 4 bases and J by 3 bases; unmatched bases: 2. Germline values: CDR1 LNHDA, CDR2 SQIVND (reference sequence).

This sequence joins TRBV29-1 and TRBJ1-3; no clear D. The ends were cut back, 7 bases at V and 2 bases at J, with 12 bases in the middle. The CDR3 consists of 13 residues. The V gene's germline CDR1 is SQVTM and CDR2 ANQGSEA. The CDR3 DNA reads TGCAGCGCCCTGGGCCCCGCTGGAAACACCATATATTTT. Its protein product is CSALGPAGNTIYF.

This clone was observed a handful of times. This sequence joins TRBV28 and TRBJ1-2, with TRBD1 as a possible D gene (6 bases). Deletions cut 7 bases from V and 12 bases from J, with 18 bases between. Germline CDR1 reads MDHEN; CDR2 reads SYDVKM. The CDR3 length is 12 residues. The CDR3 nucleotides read TGTGCCAGCACCCTCTCGACAGGTGGGAACACCTTC. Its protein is CASTLSTGGNTF.

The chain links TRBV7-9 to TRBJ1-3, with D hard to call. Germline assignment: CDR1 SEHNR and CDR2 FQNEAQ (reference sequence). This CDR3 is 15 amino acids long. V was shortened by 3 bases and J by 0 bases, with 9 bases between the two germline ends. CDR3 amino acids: CASSFDRSSGNTIYF. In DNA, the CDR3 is TGTGCCAGCAGCTTTGACCGGAGCTCTGGAAACACCATATATTTT.